Each of the 14 T cell receptor beta chains below was sequenced from the same sample in a study of OX40 agonist ivuxolimab in advanced cancers. The table came from immunoSEQ multiplex PCR; TCRdb's copy has only in-frame clones and leaves some out. The table lists 15,000 or so clones, approximately 80% of them singletons. The input for sequencing was CD4+ or CD8+ T cells sorted from blood, taken in a trial of the OX40 agonist ivuxolimab. All receptors come from an adult with an advanced solid tumor such as melanoma, head and neck, liver or kidney cancer.

The chain links TRBV5-8 to TRBJ2-1, with 10 bases fitting TRBD2. The germline gives CDR1 SGHTS, CDR2 YDEGEE. Unmatched junction bases numbered 8, after V lost 0 bases and J lost 14 bases. The CDR3 is 14 residues long. In DNA, the CDR3 is TGTGCCAGCAGCTTGGCGGCTAGCGGGAGATCGGAGTTCTTC. Amino acid sequence: CASSLAASGRSEFF. Complete variable domain (other parts from reference TRBV5-8 and TRBJ2-1): EAGVTQSPTHLIKTRGQQATLRCSPISGHTSVYWYQQALGLGLQFLLWYDEGEERNRGNFPPRFSGRQFPNYSSELNVNALELEDSALYLCASSLAASGRSEFFGPGTRLTVL.

The chain carries TRBV5-5 and TRBJ1-2; unclear D gene. The CDR3 has 14 amino acids. Germline V gene data show CDR1 as SGHKS and CDR2 as YYEKEE (reference sequence). The germline V and J ends were trimmed by 3 bases and 2 bases, with 11 bases remaining between them. The CDR3 DNA reads as TGTGCCAGCAGCTGGATGGACGGAAACTATGGCTACACCTTC. Its protein is CASSWMDGNYGYTF.

This chain's CDR3 is CAWSEPQGEVRELFF. The CDR3 nucleotides read TGTGCCTGGAGTGAGCCCCAAGGGGAAGTCAGGGAGCTGTTTTTT. The chain carries TRBV30 and TRBJ2-2; D might be TRBD1 (5 bases). The germline CDR1 and CDR2 sequences are GTSNPN and SVGIG (reference sequence). Trimming left V 1 base short and J 9 bases short, with 18 bases between. The CDR3 totals 15 residues.

The V gene is TRBV7-9, the J gene TRBJ2-7, with D maybe TRBD1 (6 bases). Germline CDR1 is SEHNR and CDR2 is FQNEAQ (reference sequence). This CDR3 is built from 16 residues. V was trimmed by 6 bases and J by 2 bases, leaving 20 bases between them. The DNA of the CDR3 is TGTGCCAGCAGTTGGCTACAGGGCCCGACGACCTACGAGCAGTACTTC. Protein sequence: CASSWLQGPTTYEQYF.

The V call is TRBV4-1, the J call TRBJ2-3, with TRBD2 as a possible D gene (5 bases). This CDR3 has 15 amino acids. Trimming took 0 bases from V and 4 from J, leaving 11 bases between them. The germline V gene encodes CDR1 MGHRA and CDR2 YSYEKL. CDR3 nucleotide sequence: TGCGCCAGCAGCCAAGATCGATGGGGAGCAGATACGCAGTATTTT. Translation: CASSQDRWGADTQYF.

The genes are TRBV2 and TRBJ2-1, with 10 positions matching TRBD1. V shed 6 bases, J shed 6 bases, and the junction held 8 bases outside the gene matches. The CDR3 sequence is 15 residues long. Germline V CDR1 and CDR2: SNHLY, FYNNEI. The CDR3 DNA reads TGTGCCAGCAGGAAAGGGACAGGGGCCTCCAATGAGCAGTTCTTC. This codes for CASRKGTGASNEQFF.

This clone is a singleton in its sample. V and J are TRBV6-1 and TRBJ1-5, with 9 bases aligning to TRBD1. V lost 5 bases to trimming and J lost 3 bases; unmatched junction nucleotides: 5. Germline V gene lookup returns CDR1 MNHNS and CDR2 SASEGT. CDR3 length equals 15 residues. CDR3 nucleotides: TGTGCCAGCAGTCTCAGGACAGGGGCCAATCAGCCCCAGCATTTT. Translated, it gives CASSLRTGANQPQHF.

This chain uses TRBV28 with TRBJ2-7, with 12 nucleotides matching TRBD2. Germline CDR1 reads MDHEN; CDR2 reads SYDVKM. The CDR3 runs to 18 residues. V was clipped by 3 bases and J by 2 bases; unmatched bases: 11. DNA of the CDR3: TGTGCCAGCAGTTTGAGCCCACGGACTAGCGGGAACCCCTACGAGCAGTACTTC. Residues: CASSLSPRTSGNPYEQYF. Full variable domain (remainder filled in from reference TRBV28 and TRBJ2-7): DVKVTQSSRYLVKRTGEKVFLECVQDMDHENMFWYRQDPGLGLRLIYFSYDVKMKEKGDIPEGYSVSREKKERFSLILESASTNQTSMYLCASSLSPRTSGNPYEQYFGPGTRLTVT.

In this sample, this clone turned up a few times. The genes are TRBV11-2 and TRBJ2-1, with D tentatively TRBD2 (5 bases). The germline V gene has CDR1 SGHAT and CDR2 FQNNGV. CDR3 length: 13 amino acids. Trimming left V 0 bases short and J 8 bases short, with 8 bases between. The CDR3, as DNA: TGTGCCAGCAGCTTAGATCCCGGGGATGAGCAGTTCTTC. This codes for CASSLDPGDEQFF.

The CDR3, as DNA: TGCAGCGTCACAGGGACGAACACCGGGGAGCTGTTTTTT. Protein product: CSVTGTNTGELFF. The rearrangement joins TRBV29-1 to TRBJ2-2; D may be TRBD1 (6 bases). The germline V gene has CDR1 SQVTM and CDR2 ANQGSEA. The CDR3 covers 13 residues. Between the trimmed V and J ends, which lost 6 bases and 0 bases, there was a span of 8 bases.

This sequence joins TRBV9 and TRBJ2-5; 9 bases line up with TRBD1. V dropped 3 bases and J dropped 5; count of bases not matched to a gene: 8. Germline CDR1 SGDLS, CDR2 YYNGEE. This CDR3 has 15 amino acids. In nucleotides, the CDR3 is TGTGCCAGCAGCGGTGTGGGGACAGGGTGGGAGACCCAGTACTTC. The encoded protein is CASSGVGTGWETQYF.

This clone has only one observation. CDR3 DNA: TGTGCCAGCAGCTTATGGGACAGCAATCAGCCCCAGCATTTT. As protein: CASSLWDSNQPQHF. J is TRBJ1-5 and V is TRBV7-2; D is possibly TRBD1 (5 bases). Trimming cost V 2 bases and J 1 base, with 6 bases left between them. This CDR3 is built from 14 residues. Germline V lookup: CDR1 SGHTA, CDR2 FQGNSA.

The gene calls are TRBV9 and TRBJ1-2; D is undetermined. The CDR3 loop spans 12 amino acids. CDR1 and CDR2 from the germline V gene are SGDLS and YYNGEE. V was shortened by 4 bases and J by 7 bases, with 11 bases between the two germline ends. This CDR3 reads CASSPSGGGYTF. In nucleotides, the CDR3 is TGTGCCAGCAGCCCCTCAGGTGGTGGCTACACCTTC.

This chain joins TRBV19 and TRBJ2-1; D gene ambiguous. This CDR3 has 13 amino acids. Looked up from germline, CDR1 is LNHDA and CDR2 is SQIVND (reference sequence). The V and J ends lost 3 bases and 3 bases respectively, with 6 bases between them. CDR3 protein: CASSMSNYNEQFF. CDR3 coding DNA: TGTGCCAGTAGTATGAGCAACTACAATGAGCAGTTCTTC.